This T cell receptor (beta chain) was recovered during a study of OX40 agonist ivuxolimab in advanced cancers. Across the whole study: Among those treated, three patients had partial responses, one with hepatocellular carcinoma and two with cutaneous melanoma.

Germline CDR1 SGHTA, CDR2 FQGNSA. The CDR3 is 15 amino acids. V dropped 1 base and J dropped 1 base, with 8 bases sitting between them. A few counts support this clone. The table came from immunoSEQ multiplex PCR; TCRdb's copy has only in-frame clones and leaves some out. The sample lists tens of thousands of clones, about 90% seen once, with roughly 1.1% in the top ten. Sequencing was performed on CD4+ or CD8+ T cells sorted from blood, taken in a trial of the OX40 agonist ivuxolimab. The sequence came from an adult with an advanced solid tumor such as melanoma, head and neck, liver or kidney cancer. The chain has TRBV7-2 and TRBJ2-1; D may be TRBD1 (5 bases). The CDR3 loop reads CASSLGSGSYNEQFF. DNA for the CDR3: TGTGCCAGCAGCTTAGGTTCAGGGTCCTACAATGAGCAGTTCTTC.